A selection of T cell receptor beta chains follows, all from one sample in a study of blood T cell repertoires in COVID-19. TCRdb's copy holds only in-frame clones and misses some; the assay was immunoSEQ multiplex PCR. The repertoire consists of around 280,000 clones, with around 85% occurring once and the leading ten covering roughly 1.9%. The material sequenced was peripheral blood. The receptor source for this set is a woman aged 30 to 39 who had recovered from COVID-19. CDR3s include the opening cysteine and the closing phenylalanine or tryptophan. A D gene is named only where the DNA matches it firmly. Clone size appears in some rows only: once, few, many, or a class for an expanded clone.

cdr3_aa d_call v_call clone_size j_call
CASSLEGSYEQYF . TRBV5-4 . TRBJ2-7
CAISDGQGALSGELFF TRBD1 TRBV10-3 . TRBJ2-2
CACDRGRVTEAFF TRBD1 TRBV30 . TRBJ1-1
CASSFGQAYNEQFF TRBD1 TRBV6-2/TRBV6-3 . TRBJ2-1
CASSLALGQGSPLHF TRBD1 TRBV5-4 few TRBJ1-6
CASSLTSEADTQYF TRBD2 TRBV5-5 . TRBJ2-3
CASRPASRGHGGYTF . TRBV28 . TRBJ1-2
CAISESRTTTFISYNEQFF . TRBV10-3 . TRBJ2-1
CASNLRGTGGGYTF TRBD1 TRBV7-8 . TRBJ1-2
CASSRDGLADTDTQYF TRBD2 TRBV4-1 many TRBJ2-3
CSVAVAGGGYGYTF TRBD1 TRBV29-1 . TRBJ1-2
CATSRDQQAEKLFF . TRBV15 . TRBJ1-4
CAWSTIIGTSGSQETQYF TRBD2 TRBV30 . TRBJ2-5
CASSIAQVNAGELFF . TRBV19 . TRBJ2-2
CASSLGQGSYEQYF TRBD1 TRBV5-1 once TRBJ2-7
CASSRQGTGGTGELFF TRBD1 TRBV7-8 . TRBJ2-2
CASSSRTSGADTQYF TRBD2 TRBV19 . TRBJ2-3
CAITPSDRGNTEAFF TRBD1 TRBV19 . TRBJ1-1
CAQLIAGEVGELFF TRBD2 TRBV2 . TRBJ2-2
CASSEASVYGYTF . TRBV2 once TRBJ1-2
CASTPDRNQPQHF . TRBV2 . TRBJ1-5
CATLDRGNTEAFF TRBD1 TRBV6-5 . TRBJ1-1
CASSLRAGGPTGELFF TRBD2 TRBV3-1/TRBV3-2 once TRBJ2-2
CASSRQGISYNEQFF TRBD1 TRBV6-5 . TRBJ2-1
CASRQTGGTEAFF TRBD1 TRBV7-8 . TRBJ1-1
CASGYEGARQYF . TRBV12-5 . TRBJ2-5
CAISESGGDPYNEQFF TRBD2 TRBV10-3 . TRBJ2-1
CASSPGGSRTNEKLFF . TRBV5-4 few TRBJ1-4
CASSLGGGSEQYF . TRBV28 . TRBJ2-7
CASSLLGTAKGYTF TRBD1 TRBV11-2 . TRBJ1-2
CASSYEGGMGETQYF . TRBV6-5 . TRBJ2-5
CASSPALAINTGELFF TRBD2 TRBV5-4 once TRBJ2-2
CASSLVGQGSANEKLFF TRBD1 TRBV7-8 . TRBJ1-4
CASSQVGSASYEQYF . TRBV4-2 . TRBJ2-7
CASGLDTGTDEQYF TRBD1 TRBV12-5 . TRBJ2-7
CASSQLQNTEAFF . TRBV5-4 . TRBJ1-1
CASSRSTFSTDTQYF . TRBV3-1/TRBV3-2 . TRBJ2-3
CASSGFGSQETQYF . TRBV18 . TRBJ2-5
CASSQESSGGSADTQYF TRBD2 TRBV4-2 . TRBJ2-3